This T cell receptor (beta chain) originates from a study of regulatory dendritic cells for organ transplantation. The repertoire was sequenced with immunoSEQ multiplex PCR; TCRdb's copy has only in-frame clones and lacks some. The repertoire includes a few thousand clones, 63% of them detected once, and about an eighth sits in the top ten. Germline lookup yields CDR1 SGHVS and CDR2 FQNEAQ. The CDR3 contains 11 residues. V was pared by 5 bases and J by 7 bases, with 6 bases between. This clone appeared a few times. The receptor was isolated from a human donor in good health. V and J are TRBV7-8 and TRBJ2-1; no reliable D call. Sequencing input: memory CD8+ T cells from blood. The sample's subset: CD45RO+ memory T cells. The CDR3 spells CASSPKNEQFF. As DNA, the CDR3 is TGTGCCAGCAGCCCTAAAAATGAGCAGTTCTTC.